Listed below are T cell receptor beta chains from one sample, sequenced in a study of OX40 agonist ivuxolimab in advanced cancers. TCRdb's copy holds only in-frame clones and misses some; the assay was immunoSEQ multiplex PCR. This sample has around 70,000 clones, with 85% to 90% found just once. This material consisted of CD4+ or CD8+ T cells sorted from blood, taken in a trial of the OX40 agonist ivuxolimab. These receptor sequences come from an adult with an advanced solid tumor such as melanoma, head and neck, liver or kidney cancer. Both conserved end residues are part of each CDR3. A D gene is named only where the DNA matches it firmly. Expanded clones are given a class, and other clones once, few, many or no size at all.

abundance | len | d_gene | j_gene | v_gene | CDR3aa | CDR3nt
. | 15 | . | TRBJ2-7 | TRBV5-4 | CASSLGTGYPYEQYF | TGTGCCAGCAGCCTAGGTACGGGATACCCCTACGAGCAGTACTTC
. | 13 | . | TRBJ1-1 | TRBV18 | CASSPLEATEAFF | TGTGCCAGCTCACCACTTGAGGCGACTGAAGCTTTCTTT
. | 15 | . | TRBJ1-2 | TRBV6-1 | CASSDPGRVFRGYTF | TGTGCCAGCAGTGATCCAGGACGAGTATTCAGAGGCTACACCTTC
. | 13 | . | TRBJ2-3 | TRBV7-9 | CASSLDLPSTAYF | TGTGCCAGCAGCCTCGACCTACCCTCGACAGCCTATTTT
. | 14 | TRBD1 | TRBJ1-5 | TRBV6-1 | CASTPGQLNQPQHF | TGTGCCAGCACCCCGGGACAGTTAAATCAGCCCCAGCATTTT
. | 16 | . | TRBJ1-2 | TRBV9 | CASSVGIGQSNYGYTF | TGTGCCAGCAGCGTCGGGATAGGACAGTCCAACTATGGCTACACCTTC
. | 16 | TRBD2 | TRBJ2-7 | TRBV4-2 | CASSQAGTSGSAEQYF | TGTGCCAGCAGCCAAGCTGGGACTAGCGGGAGTGCAGAGCAGTACTTC
. | 15 | . | TRBJ2-7 | TRBV10-2 | CASVDGGGPYYEQYF | TGCGCCAGTGTGGACGGCGGGGGCCCCTACTACGAGCAGTACTTC
. | 12 | TRBD1 | TRBJ1-2 | TRBV30 | CAWSVPGGGYTF | TGTGCCTGGAGTGTACCAGGGGGTGGCTACACCTTC
. | 11 | . | TRBJ1-2 | TRBV7-2 | CASSSNYGYTF | TGTGCCAGCAGCTCCAACTATGGCTACACCTTC
once | 16 | . | TRBJ2-2 | TRBV18 | CASSPGLQENTGELFF | TGTGCCAGCTCACCTGGACTCCAGGAGAACACCGGGGAGCTGTTTTTT
. | 15 | . | TRBJ1-5 | TRBV7-8 | CASSLQRSGNQPQHF | TGTGCCAGCAGCTTACAGCGCTCGGGGAATCAGCCCCAGCATTTT
. | 16 | TRBD1 | TRBJ2-7 | TRBV5-6 | CASSLPGGQGSYEQYF | TGTGCCAGCAGCCTCCCAGGGGGACAGGGCTCCTACGAGCAGTACTTC
once | 11 | TRBD1 | TRBJ1-1 | TRBV13 | CASSETGRVFF | TGTGCCAGCAGCGAGACAGGGAGGGTTTTCTTT
. | 13 | TRBD1 | TRBJ1-1 | TRBV27 | CASSSGQATEAFF | TGTGCCAGCAGTTCAGGACAGGCCACTGAAGCTTTCTTT
. | 16 | . | TRBJ1-3 | TRBV19 | CASSRGGALSGNTIYF | TGTGCCAGTAGTAGAGGGGGGGCCCTCTCTGGAAACACCATATATTTT
. | 14 | TRBD2 | TRBJ2-7 | TRBV6-6 | CASTKREGAYEQYF | TGTGCCAGCACCAAACGGGAGGGGGCCTACGAGCAGTACTTC
. | 13 | . | TRBJ1-1 | TRBV18 | CASSPSGVTEAFF | TGTGCCAGCTCCCCCTCAGGGGTCACTGAAGCTTTCTTT
. | 12 | . | TRBJ2-7 | TRBV29-1 | CSVATDAYEQYF | TGCAGCGTCGCGACAGACGCCTACGAGCAGTACTTC
. | 14 | . | TRBJ2-6 | TRBV27 | CASSLYTGANVLTF | TGTGCCAGCAGTTTATATACTGGGGCCAACGTCCTGACTTTC
once | 18 | . | TRBJ2-2 | TRBV4-2 | CASSQENNRPSNTGELFF | TGTGCCAGCAGCCAAGAGAATAACAGGCCATCGAACACCGGGGAGCTGTTTTTT
. | 16 | TRBD1 | TRBJ1-2 | TRBV5-4 | CASSLGQGANEYGYTF | TGTGCCAGCAGCTTGGGACAGGGGGCTAACGAATATGGCTACACCTTC
. | 16 | . | TRBJ2-2 | TRBV6-1 | CASSGGPDSRTGELFF | TGTGCCAGCAGTGGAGGCCCCGACAGTCGCACCGGGGAGCTGTTTTTT
. | 11 | . | TRBJ2-7 | TRBV20-1 | CSATPVREQYF | TGCAGTGCTACCCCAGTACGCGAGCAGTACTTC
. | 15 | TRBD1 | TRBJ2-2 | TRBV29-1 | CSVGGQGAYTGELFF | TGCAGCGTCGGGGGACAGGGAGCCTACACCGGGGAGCTGTTTTTT